These 23 T cell receptor beta chains were all obtained from the same sample, sequenced in a study of breast tumors, draining lymph nodes, adjacent tissues. A single record per CDR3 protein comes from TCRdb applying MiXCR to the multiplex PCR reads. The sample yields about 11,000 distinct CDR3 sequences, about 37% seen once. Specimen: breast tumor tissue. The origin of the receptors is a female donor with breast cancer. Some clones in this sample may be carry-over from other donors' samples.

The CDR3 loop reads CASSTQQGKQFF. In DNA, the CDR3 is TGTGCCAGCAGCACCCAACAGGGGAAGCAGTTCTTC. This chain links TRBV2 with TRBJ2-1; TRBD1 matches at 7 bases. V dropped 6 bases and J dropped 11; count of bases not matched to a gene: 7. The CDR3 is 12 amino acids. Germline assignment: CDR1 SNHLY and CDR2 FYNNEI.

Turning to this clonotype: A read error is possible here, since a much larger clone lies one base away. The chain uses TRBV12-3 or TRBV12-4 and TRBJ1-6, with D maybe TRBD1 (5 bases). V was shortened by 3 bases and J by 18 bases, with 18 bases between the two germline ends. The CDR3 totals 13 residues. The CDR3 nucleotides are TGTGCCAGCAGTTTTCATGGCAGGGTCACCCCCCACTTT. It encodes CASSFHGRVTPHF.

The chain uses TRBV28 and TRBJ2-3, with D perhaps TRBD2 (6 bases). The CDR3 contains 18 residues. Trimming removed 2 bases at V and 0 bases at J, with 18 bases between. Germline V gives CDR1 MDHEN, CDR2 SYDVKM. CDR3 residues: CASSLGGLGYSSTDTQYF. DNA of the CDR3: TGTGCCAGCAGTTTAGGGGGACTGGGATATTCTAGCACAGATACGCAGTATTTT.

This clonotype was counted only a few times. DNA of the CDR3: TGTGCCAGCAGTATAGGGACTAGCGGGAGCCGAGATGAGCAGTTCTTC. Translating gives CASSIGTSGSRDEQFF. The chain recombines TRBV2 with TRBJ2-1, with TRBD2 identical over 14 bases. This CDR3 comprises 16 residues. CDR1 is SNHLY and CDR2 is FYNNEI in the germline V gene. Trimming cost V 5 bases and J 8 bases; bases outside gene matches: 8.

This clonotype is judged medium-sized. V and J are TRBV20-1 and TRBJ2-1, with D hard to call. The CDR3 sequence is 14 residues long. In germline, CDR1 is DFQATT, CDR2 SNEGSKA (reference sequence). V shed 3 bases and J shed 3 bases, with 12 bases lying between them. The CDR3: CSARLAQIYNEQFF. CDR3 coding DNA: TGCAGTGCTAGGCTGGCACAGATCTACAATGAGCAGTTCTTC.

The V call is TRBV11-3, the J call TRBJ2-7, with D perhaps TRBD1 (6 bases). With 1 base removed from V and 5 bases from J, the gap between germline ends came to 12 bases. The CDR3 sequence is 14 residues long. Germline CDR1 is SGHNT and CDR2 is YENEEA. CDR3 sequence: CASSLATGRNEQYF. Written as DNA, the CDR3 is TGTGCCAGCAGCTTAGCAACAGGGCGCAACGAGCAGTACTTC.

This clonotype was seen only once. V usage is TRBV20-1 and J usage is TRBJ2-1, with 7 bases matching TRBD2. V lost 0 bases to trimming and J lost 9 bases; unmatched junction nucleotides: 8. This CDR3 has 14 amino acids. Germline V gene data show CDR1 as DFQATT and CDR2 as SNEGSKA (reference sequence). The CDR3 nucleotides are TGCAGTGCTAGAGATGGTGGCGGGAGAATTGAGCAGTTCTTC. Its protein is CSARDGGGRIEQFF.

The chain joins TRBV7-3 to TRBJ1-6; D might be TRBD1 (5 bases). Germline loops: CDR1 SGHTA, CDR2 FQGTGA. The length of the CDR3 is 14 residues. Trimming took off 2 bases at V and 8 bases at J, with 10 bases between the two ends. The CDR3 sequence is CASSLAKGDSPLHF. The CDR3 DNA is TGTGCCAGCAGCTTAGCCAAAGGGGATTCACCCCTCCACTTT.

This chain joins TRBV20-1 and TRBJ2-1, with 8 bases lining up with TRBD1. This CDR3 has 13 amino acids. The germline CDR1 and CDR2 sequences are DFQATT and SNEGSKA (reference sequence). V trimming: 0 bases; J trimming: 12 bases; junction bases outside the gene matches: 7. CDR3 nucleotides: TGCAGTGCTAGAGACGGACAGGGACTTTGGCAGTTCTTC. Its protein product is CSARDGQGLWQFF.

This clonotype was observed at least ten times. This rearrangement joins TRBV7-3 to TRBJ2-1; the match to TRBD2 covers 15 bases. V gave up 3 bases and J gave up 9 bases; unmatched junction bases: 0. The germline V gene encodes CDR1 SGHTA and CDR2 FQGTGA. This CDR3 has 14 residues. The CDR3 coding sequence is TGTGCCAGCAGCTTGGGACTAGCGGGGGGTGAGCAGTTCTTC. Its translation: CASSLGLAGGEQFF. Combining the CDR3 with reference TRBV7-3 and TRBJ2-1 gives the whole variable domain GAGVSQTPSNKVTEKGKYVELRCDPISGHTALYWYRQSLGQGPEFLIYFQGTGAADDSGLPNDRFFAVRPEGSVSTLKIQRTERGDSAVYLCASSLGLAGGEQFFGPGTRLTVL.

This clonotype was seen many times. The chain carries TRBV2 and TRBJ1-5; 8 nucleotides match TRBD1. The CDR3 extends over 13 amino acids. With V trimmed by 8 bases and J by 2 bases, 2 bases remained unmatched. Per the germline V gene, CDR1 is SNHLY and CDR2 is FYNNEI. CDR3 in DNA: TGTGCCAGCCAGACAGGGGGCAATCAGCCCCAGCATTTT. The encoded protein is CASQTGGNQPQHF.

A note on this clonotype: At one end, the junction sequence differs from germline, possibly due to a read error. The rearrangement links TRBV28 to TRBJ2-2; no firm D call. The CDR3 extends over 14 amino acids. Germline loops: CDR1 MDHEN, CDR2 SYDVKM. CDR3 sequence (DNA): TGTGCCAGCAGTCCCCGACACCTCCAAAAGGAGCTGTCTTTT. Its translation is CASSPRHLQKELSF. Based on the CDR3 plus reference TRBV28 and TRBJ2-2, the full variable domain is DVKVTQSSRYLVKRTGEKVFLECVQDMDHENMFWYRQDPGLGLRLIYFSYDVKMKEKGDIPEGYSVSREKKERFSLILESASTNQTSMYLCASSPRHLQKELSFGEGSRLTVL.

This clonotype has a count of ten or more. J is TRBJ1-2 and V is TRBV5-6; weak D call: TRBD1 (6 bases). Germline V gene lookup returns CDR1 SGHDT and CDR2 YYEEEE. V shed 0 bases and J shed 7 bases, with 10 bases lying between them. CDR3 length: 13 residues. For the CDR3, the DNA is TGTGCCAGCAGCTTGGTACAGGGCGGTGGCTACACCTTC. Translated: CASSLVQGGGYTF.

This clonotype is medium-sized in the sample. The rearrangement uses TRBV15 and TRBJ2-7, with D uncertain. The V end lost 0 bases, the J end lost 5 bases, and 8 bases lay between the germline ends. CDR1 LNHNV and CDR2 YYDKDF come from the germline V gene (reference sequence). CDR3 length equals 13 residues. The CDR3 region has the DNA TGTGCCACCAGCAGAGATGATGGAAACGAGCAGTACTTC. It translates to CATSRDDGNEQYF.

This clonotype came up many times. CDR3 residues: CSARDFITYNEQFF. As DNA, the CDR3 is TGCAGTGCCCGGGACTTTATAACCTACAATGAGCAGTTCTTC. The rearrangement joins TRBV20-1 to TRBJ2-1; the D gene is possibly TRBD2 (6 bases). The length of the CDR3 is 14 residues. Germline-derived CDR1 and CDR2 are DFQATT and SNEGSKA (reference sequence). V lost 6 bases and J lost 2, with 14 bases in between.

V usage is TRBV19 and J usage is TRBJ1-2; 7 bases agree with TRBD1. Germline CDR1 and CDR2: LNHDA and SQIVND (reference sequence). Unmatched junction bases numbered 16, after V lost 5 bases and J lost 7 bases. This CDR3 has 16 amino acids. CDR3 protein: CASSVGAGGLVRGYTF. The CDR3, as DNA: TGTGCCAGTAGTGTTGGGGCAGGGGGTTTGGTGCGTGGCTACACCTTC.

This clonotype came up many times. The chain joins TRBV18 to TRBJ1-2; 9 bases are shared with TRBD1. After removal of 1 base from V and 3 bases from J, the junction contained 9 bases not matched to a gene. This CDR3 comprises 17 residues. Germline V gene data show CDR1 as KGHSH and CDR2 as LQKENI. CDR3 in DNA: TGTGCCAGCTCACCACGATTGAGGGGACAGGGTGACTATGGCTACACCTTC. This gives the protein CASSPRLRGQGDYGYTF.

This clonotype was counted ten times or more. V gene TRBV3-1 combines with J gene TRBJ1-2; 8 nucleotides match TRBD1. The CDR3 has 15 residues. The V gene's germline CDR1 is LGHDT and CDR2 YNNKEL (reference sequence). After removal of 3 bases from V and 7 bases from J, the junction contained 10 bases not matched to a gene. The CDR3 nucleotides are TGTGCCAGCAGCCACTTACCTCAGGGGGCGCGTGGCTACACCTTC. Amino acids: CASSHLPQGARGYTF.

Worth noting for this clonotype: One end of the junction is discordant with germline, which a read error may explain. The rearrangement links TRBV18 to TRBJ2-1; TRBD2 matches 14 bases. CDR1 and CDR2 from the germline V gene are KGHSH and LQKENI. The CDR3 covers 16 residues. CDR3 residues: CASSRTSGGSHNEQLF. DNA for the CDR3: TGTGCCAGCTCACGGACTAGCGGGGGGTCCCACAATGAGCAGCTCTTC.

This sequence joins TRBV12-3 or TRBV12-4 and TRBJ1-2, with D uncertain. This CDR3 has 11 amino acids. V lost 6 bases, J lost 5 bases, and 7 bases lay in between. CDR3 nucleotide sequence: TGTGCCAGCAGGCTCTCTTATGGCTACACCTTC. Its translation is CASRLSYGYTF.

The V call is TRBV5-5, the J call TRBJ2-3, with 12 bases matching TRBD2. V shed 3 bases, J shed 6 bases, and the junction held 8 bases outside the gene matches. Looked up from germline, CDR1 is SGHKS and CDR2 is YYEKEE (reference sequence). The CDR3 runs 16 residues. The CDR3 region is CASSSELAGGLDTQYF. The CDR3 DNA reads as TGTGCCAGCAGCTCGGAACTAGCGGGAGGCTTGGATACGCAGTATTTT.

This clonotype was seen ten or more times. The chain has TRBV6-2 or TRBV6-3 and TRBJ2-1; D possibly corresponds to TRBD1 (7 bases). CDR3 length equals 13 residues. Germline V gene lookup returns CDR1 MNHEY and CDR2 SVGEGT. Trimming cost V 8 bases and J 2 bases, with 10 bases left between them. CDR3 loop: CASWRGPYNEQFF. For the CDR3, the DNA is TGTGCCAGCTGGAGGGGGCCCTACAATGAGCAGTTCTTC.

This clonotype was counted a few times. The J gene is TRBJ2-3, the V gene TRBV12-3 or TRBV12-4; TRBD2 matches 14 bases. V gave up 5 bases and J gave up 4 bases; unmatched junction bases: 5. The CDR3 sequence is 16 residues long. DNA for the CDR3: TGTGCCAGCAGTCACGGGACTAGCGGGAGCGCAGATACGCAGTATTTT. Protein product: CASSHGTSGSADTQYF.